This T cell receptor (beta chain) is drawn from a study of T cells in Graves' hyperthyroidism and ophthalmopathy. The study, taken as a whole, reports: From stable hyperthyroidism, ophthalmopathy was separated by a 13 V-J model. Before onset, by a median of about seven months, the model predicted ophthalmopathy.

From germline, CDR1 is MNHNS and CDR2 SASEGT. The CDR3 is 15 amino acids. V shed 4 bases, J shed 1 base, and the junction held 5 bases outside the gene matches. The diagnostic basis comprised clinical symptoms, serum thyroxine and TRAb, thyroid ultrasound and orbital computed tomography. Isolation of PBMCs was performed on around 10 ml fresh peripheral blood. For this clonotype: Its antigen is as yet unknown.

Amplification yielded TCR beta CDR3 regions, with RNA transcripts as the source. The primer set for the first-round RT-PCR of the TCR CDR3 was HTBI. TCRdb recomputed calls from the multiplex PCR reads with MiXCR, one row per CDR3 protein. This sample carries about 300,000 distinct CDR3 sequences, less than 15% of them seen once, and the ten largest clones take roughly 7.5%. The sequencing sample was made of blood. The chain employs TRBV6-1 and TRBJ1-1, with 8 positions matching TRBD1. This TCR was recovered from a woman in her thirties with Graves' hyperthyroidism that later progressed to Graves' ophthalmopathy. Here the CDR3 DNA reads TGTGCCAGCAGTGTTTACGGACAGGGGAACACTGAAGCTTTCTTT. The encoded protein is CASSVYGQGNTEAFF.